One and the same sample provided the 10 T cell receptor beta chains below, sequenced in a study of sequential checkpoint blockade in melanoma. Treatment meaning: randomized to nivolumab then ipilimumab (arm A) or the reverse (arm B). Sequenced by immunoSEQ multiplex PCR; TCRdb stores in-frame clones only, minus some. The sample records about 12,000 clones, roughly 21% being singletons. The material sequenced was tumor tissue (inferred from file names), taken from a patient given nivolumab and ipilimumab in sequence. These TCRs come from a human donor with melanoma.

This clone has a handful of counts. The chain recombines TRBV18 with TRBJ2-6; D may correspond to TRBD1 or TRBD2 (5 bases each). Germline V lookup: CDR1 KGHSH, CDR2 LQKENI. This CDR3 contains 17 residues. The ends were cut back, 0 bases at V and 1 base at J, with 10 bases in the middle. CDR3 sequence reads: CASSPPGRPSGANVLTF. CDR3 nucleotide sequence: TGTGCCAGCTCACCACCGGGACGGCCGTCTGGGGCCAACGTCCTGACTTTC.

The chain couples TRBV28 to TRBJ1-1, with D unresolved. Germline V lookup: CDR1 MDHEN, CDR2 SYDVKM. The CDR3 extends over 14 amino acids. Deletions cut 5 bases from V and 5 bases from J, with 15 bases between. The CDR3: CASSPGPRKTEAFF. The CDR3, as DNA: TGTGCCAGCAGTCCCGGCCCTAGAAAGACTGAAGCTTTCTTT.

The rearrangement links TRBV14 to TRBJ1-2; D perhaps matches TRBD1 (6 bases). The V gene's germline CDR1 is SGHDN and CDR2 FVKESK. The CDR3 covers 13 residues. Trimming removed 5 bases at V and 1 base at J, with 8 bases between. CDR3 sequence: CASSGQLNYGYTF. CDR3 DNA sequence: TGTGCCAGCAGCGGACAGCTTAACTATGGCTACACCTTC.

This chain uses TRBV11-3 with TRBJ1-4; 7 nucleotides line up with TRBD1. Germline-derived CDR1 and CDR2 are SGHNT and YENEEA. V was clipped by 5 bases and J by 4 bases; unmatched bases: 4. There are 14 residues in the CDR3. The CDR3 region is CASSRDSFNEKLFF. DNA for the CDR3: TGTGCCAGCAGCCGGGACAGCTTTAATGAAAAACTGTTTTTT.

The chain carries TRBV12-5 and TRBJ1-1, with D maybe TRBD1 (5 bases). The CDR3 extends over 18 amino acids. Germline CDR1 is LGHNT and CDR2 is FRNRAP. Trimming removed 5 bases at V and 3 bases at J, with 25 bases between. In nucleotides, the CDR3 is TGTGCTAGTGGTGCTACCGGCGTCGGTAGGTGGGGGGACACTGAAGCTTTCTTT. Its protein is CASGATGVGRWGDTEAFF.

This clone came up a few times. The chain employs TRBV29-1 and TRBJ1-4, with D possibly matching TRBD1 (5 bases). Germline V gene sequence: CDR1 SQVTM, CDR2 ANQGSEA. Trimming took off 0 bases at V and 7 bases at J, with 15 bases between the two ends. CDR3 length: 15 residues. CDR3 in amino acids: CSVEDLQGVREKLFF. The CDR3 DNA sequence: TGCAGCGTTGAAGATCTCCAGGGAGTTCGTGAAAAACTGTTTTTT.

The table lists this clone with a few counts. V and J are TRBV9 and TRBJ1-4; D ambiguous. Trimming left V 2 bases short and J 0 bases short, with 11 bases between. The CDR3 extends over 16 amino acids. CDR1 and CDR2 from the germline V gene are SGDLS and YYNGEE. The CDR3: CASSVNPEATNEKLFF. CDR3 DNA: TGTGCCAGCAGCGTGAATCCCGAGGCAACTAATGAAAAACTGTTTTTT. Combining the CDR3 with reference TRBV9 and TRBJ1-4 gives the whole variable domain DSGVTQTPKHLITATGQRVTLRCSPRSGDLSVYWYQQSLDQGLQFLIQYYNGEERAKGNILERFSAQQFPDLHSELNLSSLELGDSALYFCASSVNPEATNEKLFFGSGTQLSVL.

The chain employs TRBV28 and TRBJ2-5; 7 nucleotides agree with TRBD1. CDR3 length equals 14 residues. CDR1 is MDHEN and CDR2 is SYDVKM in the germline V gene. Germline trimming cut 7 bases from V and 4 bases from J; bases unmatched to any gene: 9. CDR3: CASTAGTARETQYF. The CDR3 DNA reads as TGTGCCAGCACCGCCGGGACAGCGAGAGAGACCCAGTACTTC. Together with reference TRBV28 and TRBJ2-5, the CDR3 gives the full variable domain: DVKVTQSSRYLVKRTGEKVFLECVQDMDHENMFWYRQDPGLGLRLIYFSYDVKMKEKGDIPEGYSVSREKKERFSLILESASTNQTSMYLCASTAGTARETQYFGPGTRLLVL.

This chain uses TRBV11-3 with TRBJ1-4; unclear D gene. The germline V gene encodes CDR1 SGHNT and CDR2 YENEEA. The CDR3 runs to 17 residues. Trimming removed 5 bases from V and 1 base from J, with 17 bases in between. DNA for the CDR3: TGTGCCAGCAGCCAAGGACCCGAGTCGGTAACTAATGAAAAACTGTTTTTT. Protein product: CASSQGPESVTNEKLFF.

The chain employs TRBV10-3 and TRBJ2-3; 8 positions agree with TRBD1. This CDR3 has 13 amino acids. Losses at the gene ends were 11 bases for V and 6 bases for J; bases not matched to a gene: 10. Germline loops: CDR1 ENHRY, CDR2 SYGVKD. The DNA of the CDR3 is TGTGCCTCCGAGCCAGGGGGCTCGGATACGCAGTATTTT. Residues: CASEPGGSDTQYF.